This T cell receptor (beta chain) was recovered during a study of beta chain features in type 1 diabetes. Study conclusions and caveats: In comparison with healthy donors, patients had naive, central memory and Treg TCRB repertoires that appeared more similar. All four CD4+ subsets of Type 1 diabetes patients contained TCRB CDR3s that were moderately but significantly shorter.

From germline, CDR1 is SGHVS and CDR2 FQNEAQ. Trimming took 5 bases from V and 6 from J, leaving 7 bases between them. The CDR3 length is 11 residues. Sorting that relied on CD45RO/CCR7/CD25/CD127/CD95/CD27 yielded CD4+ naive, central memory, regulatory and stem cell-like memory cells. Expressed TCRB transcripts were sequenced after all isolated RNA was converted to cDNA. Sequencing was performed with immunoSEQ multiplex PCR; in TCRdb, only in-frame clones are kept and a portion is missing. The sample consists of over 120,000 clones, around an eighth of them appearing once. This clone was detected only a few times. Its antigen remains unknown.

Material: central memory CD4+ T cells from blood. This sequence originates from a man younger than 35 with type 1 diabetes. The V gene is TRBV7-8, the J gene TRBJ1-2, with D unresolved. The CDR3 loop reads CASSTGDGYTF. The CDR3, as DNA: TGTGCCAGCAGCACTGGGGATGGCTACACCTTC.